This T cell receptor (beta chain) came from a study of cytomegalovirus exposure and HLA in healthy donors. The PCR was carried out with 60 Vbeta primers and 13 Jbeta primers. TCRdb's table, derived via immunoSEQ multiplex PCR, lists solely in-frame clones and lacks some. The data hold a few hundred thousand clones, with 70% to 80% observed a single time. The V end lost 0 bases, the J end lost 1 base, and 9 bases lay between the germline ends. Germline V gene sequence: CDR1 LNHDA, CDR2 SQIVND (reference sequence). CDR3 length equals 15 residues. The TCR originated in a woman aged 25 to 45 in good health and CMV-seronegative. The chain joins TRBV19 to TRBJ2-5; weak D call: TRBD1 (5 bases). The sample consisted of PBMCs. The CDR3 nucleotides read TGTGCCAGTAGTATAGACTGGGGCGGCCAAGAGACCCAGTACTTC. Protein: CASSIDWGGQETQYF.